The 8 T cell receptor beta chains listed next were all sequenced from one sample in a study of blood T cell repertoires in COVID-19. The assay was immunoSEQ multiplex PCR, and TCRdb's table has in-frame clones only and misses some. The table includes about 280,000 clones, roughly 88% detected once. Sequenced sample: peripheral blood. The receptors originated from a man aged 18-30 years with active or convalescent COVID-19.

V gene TRBV5-4 combines with J gene TRBJ2-7, with TRBD1 identical over 12 bases. This CDR3 is built from 15 residues. Germline V gene data show CDR1 as SGHNT and CDR2 as YYREEE (reference sequence). V trimming: 4 bases; J trimming: 3 bases; junction bases outside the gene matches: 5. CDR3 nucleotide sequence: TGTGCCAGCAGCGTGGGGACAGGGGGCAGCTACGAGCAGTACTTC. Its protein product is CASSVGTGGSYEQYF.

This chain joins TRBV27 and TRBJ1-2; perhaps TRBD1 as D (6 bases). CDR1 is MNHEY and CDR2 is SMNVEV in the germline V gene (reference sequence). Trimming pared 4 bases from V and 7 bases from J, leaving 19 bases between. CDR3 size: 15 residues. For the CDR3, the DNA is TGTGCCAGCAGTTCCACCCTACAGGGATGGGGTGGCTACACCTTC. It translates to CASSSTLQGWGGYTF.

The rearrangement links TRBV3-1 (or the pseudogene TRBV3-2) to TRBJ1-1; TRBD1 matches at 9 bases. The CDR3 has 15 residues. Germline V gene sequence: CDR1 LGHDT, CDR2 YNNKEL (reference sequence). J gave up 2 bases and V 3 bases, and 4 bases lay outside the gene matches. CDR3 region: CASSQGTGLNTEAFF. The CDR3 DNA follows: TGTGCCAGCAGCCAGGGGACAGGGTTAAACACTGAAGCTTTCTTT.

This clone has ten or more counts. The chain carries TRBV2 and TRBJ2-5; TRBD2 matches 14 bases. With V trimmed by 6 bases and J by 1 base, 4 bases remained unmatched. Germline CDR1 and CDR2: SNHLY and FYNNEI. CDR3 size: 16 residues. The CDR3: CASSYGTSGGQETQYF. In DNA form, the CDR3 reads TGTGCCAGCAGCTACGGGACTAGCGGGGGCCAAGAGACCCAGTACTTC.

The chain is built from TRBV27 and TRBJ1-2; 8 bases align to TRBD1. This CDR3 comprises 16 residues. The V segment lost 3 bases and the J segment 0 bases; nucleotides outside the gene matches: 6. From germline, CDR1 is MNHEY and CDR2 SMNVEV (reference sequence). The CDR3 spells CASSFRGQGTNYGYTF. The CDR3 DNA follows: TGTGCCAGCAGTTTCCGAGGACAGGGAACTAACTATGGCTACACCTTC.

This chain uses TRBV2 with TRBJ1-3, with D maybe TRBD1 (6 bases). CDR3 size: 15 residues. V was clipped by 4 bases and J by 0 bases, with 10 bases between them. Germline assignment: CDR1 SNHLY and CDR2 FYNNEI. In nucleotides, the CDR3 is TGTGCCAGCAGTGGACAGGTCCCCTCTGGAAACACCATATATTTT. Translation gives CASSGQVPSGNTIYF.

This clone appeared a single time. The V call is TRBV5-6, the J call TRBJ2-1; D is unclear. The CDR3 has 12 residues. V dropped 4 bases and J dropped 9 bases, with 11 bases sitting between them. Germline V lookup: CDR1 SGHDT, CDR2 YYEEEE. The CDR3 coding sequence is TGTGCCAGCAGCCAAACACAGAGTGAGCAGTTCTTC. Translated, it gives CASSQTQSEQFF.

The chain employs TRBV5-1 and TRBJ1-6; 10 positions agree with TRBD1. The junction had 10 bases not matched to a gene; V was cut back by 3 bases and J by 10 bases. The CDR3 extends over 16 amino acids. CDR1 and CDR2 (germline): SGHRS, YFSETQ. In DNA form, the CDR3 reads TGCGCCAGCAGCTCGGGGACAGGGGCAGGCGGATCACCCCTCCACTTT. The encoded protein is CASSSGTGAGGSPLHF.